This entry lists 7 T cell receptor beta chains sequenced from one sample in a study of cytomegalovirus exposure and HLA in healthy donors. Primers for the PCR totalled 60 Vbeta and 13 Jbeta. Assay used: immunoSEQ multiplex PCR; TCRdb lists only in-frame clones, some missing. Here the sample spans 150,000 to 200,000 clones, around 75% being singletons. Material: PBMCs. The receptor set was obtained from a woman aged 25 to 39 in good health and CMV-seropositive.

This rearrangement joins TRBV4-1 to TRBJ2-1; no definite D call. The CDR3 has 14 residues. Trimming left V 0 bases short and J 6 bases short, with 9 bases between. CDR1 is MGHRA and CDR2 is YSYEKL in the germline V gene. CDR3 in amino acids: CASSQDELFNEQFF. DNA of the CDR3: TGCGCCAGCAGCCAAGACGAACTATTCAATGAGCAGTTCTTC.

This clone was counted a few times. The chain combines TRBV6-5 with TRBJ2-7; unclear D gene. V lost 0 bases, J lost 7 bases, and 10 bases lay in between. The CDR3 is 13 amino acids. Germline CDR1 is MNHEY and CDR2 is SVGAGI. DNA of the CDR3: TGTGCCAGCAGTTACTCGGGTACAGAAGAGCAGTACTTC. This translates into CASSYSGTEEQYF.

This clone was found a few times. This chain connects TRBV2 to TRBJ2-2, with D uncertain. V lost 0 bases and J lost 5, with 7 bases in between. Looked up from germline, CDR1 is SNHLY and CDR2 is FYNNEI. This CDR3 region has 14 residues. CDR3 sequence (DNA): TGTGCCAGCAGTGAAGCAACCCGGACCGGGGAGCTGTTTTTT. This encodes CASSEATRTGELFF.

The rearrangement uses TRBV6-1 and TRBJ2-1; 9 nucleotides agree with TRBD2. This CDR3 spans 15 amino acids. Germline CDR1 reads MNHNS; CDR2 reads SASEGT. V lost 7 bases and J lost 9; bases outside the gene matches: 13. CDR3 sequence reads: CASIEAGGPGGEQFF. The CDR3 DNA sequence: TGTGCCAGCATAGAGGCGGGAGGGCCCGGGGGTGAGCAGTTCTTC.

The sample holds one count of this clone. The chain carries TRBV7-2 and TRBJ2-5, with 7 bases that match TRBD2. Germline V gene sequence: CDR1 SGHTA, CDR2 FQGNSA. CDR3 length: 16 residues. V lost 5 bases to trimming and J lost 3 bases; unmatched junction nucleotides: 12. The chain's CDR3 is CASSTHPWGGEETQYF. In DNA form, the CDR3 reads TGTGCCAGCAGCACGCACCCTTGGGGGGGAGAAGAGACCCAGTACTTC.

The gene calls are TRBV4-2 and TRBJ1-5; D is unresolved. CDR3 length equals 13 residues. V dropped 1 base and J dropped 8 bases, with 9 bases sitting between them. CDR1 and CDR2 (germline): LGHNA, YNFKEQ. Written as DNA, the CDR3 is TGTGCCAGCAGCCAAGCGGCGGTTGAGCCCCAGCATTTT. It yields the protein CASSQAAVEPQHF.

V is TRBV10-2 and J is TRBJ2-5, with D unclear. The CDR3 consists of 13 residues. Trimming shortened V by 6 bases and J by 5 bases, and 13 bases separated the two germline ends. The germline V gene has CDR1 WSHSY and CDR2 SAAADI. The CDR3 DNA reads TGCGCCAGCAGGATAGCTGGGTCGGAGACCCAGTACTTC. This translates into CASRIAGSETQYF.